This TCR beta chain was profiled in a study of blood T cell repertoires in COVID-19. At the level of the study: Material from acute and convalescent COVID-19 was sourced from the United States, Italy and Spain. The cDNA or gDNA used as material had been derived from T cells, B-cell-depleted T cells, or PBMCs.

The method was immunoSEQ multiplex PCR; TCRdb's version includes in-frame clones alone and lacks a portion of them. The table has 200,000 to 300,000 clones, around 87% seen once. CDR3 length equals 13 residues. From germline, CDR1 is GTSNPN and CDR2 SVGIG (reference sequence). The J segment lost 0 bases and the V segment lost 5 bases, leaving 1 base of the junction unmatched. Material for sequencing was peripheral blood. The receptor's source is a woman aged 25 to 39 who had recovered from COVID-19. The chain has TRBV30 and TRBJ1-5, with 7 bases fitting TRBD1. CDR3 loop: CAWQGDSNQPQHF. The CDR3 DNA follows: TGTGCCTGGCAGGGGGATAGCAATCAGCCCCAGCATTTT.